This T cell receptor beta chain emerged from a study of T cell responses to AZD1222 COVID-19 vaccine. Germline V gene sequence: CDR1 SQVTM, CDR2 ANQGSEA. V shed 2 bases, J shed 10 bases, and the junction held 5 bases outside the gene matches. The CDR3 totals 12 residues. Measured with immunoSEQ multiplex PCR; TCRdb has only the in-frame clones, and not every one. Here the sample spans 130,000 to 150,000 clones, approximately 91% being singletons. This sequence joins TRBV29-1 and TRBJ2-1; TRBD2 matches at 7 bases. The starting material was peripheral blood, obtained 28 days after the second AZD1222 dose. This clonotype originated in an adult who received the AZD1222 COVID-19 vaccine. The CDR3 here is CSVEQRDWEQFF. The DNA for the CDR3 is TGCAGCGTTGAACAGCGGGATTGGGAGCAGTTCTTC.